The text below deals with one TCR beta chain. Its specificity is unknown. This specimen comes from a study of OX40 agonist ivuxolimab in advanced cancers. Study observations and caveats: Averaging showed that CD8+ T cells had more expanded clones than CD4+ did.

Germline loops: CDR1 SGHRS, CDR2 YFSETQ. V shed 0 bases and J shed 6 bases, with 13 bases lying between them. The CDR3 length is 15 residues. Data came from immunoSEQ multiplex PCR; TCRdb stores just in-frame clones and leaves some out. The data hold 50,000 to 70,000 clones, with 70% to 90% observed a single time. This chain joins TRBV5-1 and TRBJ1-3; unclear D gene. This sample comprised CD4+ or CD8+ T cells sorted from blood, obtained in a trial of the OX40 agonist ivuxolimab. This clonotype originated in an adult with an advanced solid tumor such as melanoma, head and neck, liver or kidney cancer. This CDR3 reads CASSLVASPVNTIYF. Written as DNA, the CDR3 is TGCGCCAGCAGCTTGGTGGCCAGCCCAGTAAACACCATATATTTT.